These 27 T cell receptor beta chains were sequenced from one sample in a study of T cell repertoires in cytomegalovirus infection. TCRdb re-analysed the reads in MiXCR, keeping a single row per CDR3 protein. In the table there are some 680,000 distinct CDR3 sequences, 35% of which are singletons. Sequencing was carried out using PBMCs. These receptors were collected from a human donor in good health (CMV status not recorded). Some clones in this sample may be carry-over from other donors' samples.

This clonotype has a handful of counts. This chain connects TRBV12-3 or TRBV12-4 to TRBJ2-7, with D unclear. This CDR3 comprises 13 residues. V was shortened by 4 bases and J by 3 bases, with 10 bases between the two germline ends. The CDR3 is CASSSRMLYEQYF. In DNA, the CDR3 is TGTGCCAGCAGTTCCAGGATGCTCTACGAGCAGTACTTC.

This clonotype was found a few times. This CDR3 reads CSAREGVNYGYTF. In DNA, the CDR3 is TGCAGTGCTAGAGAGGGGGTTAACTATGGCTACACCTTC. The chain employs TRBV20-1 and TRBJ1-2; TRBD1 might be the D (5 bases). The CDR3 is made up of 13 amino acids. In germline, CDR1 is DFQATT, CDR2 SNEGSKA (reference sequence). V gave up 0 bases and J gave up 1 base, with 6 bases separating them.

This clonotype occurred a few times. The gene calls are TRBV6-5 and TRBJ2-3; D unclear. Trimming pared 2 bases from V and 3 bases from J, leaving 9 bases between. The CDR3 spans 14 residues. The germline CDR1 and CDR2 sequences are MNHEY and SVGAGI. Here the CDR3 reads CASSYHKGTDTQYF. The CDR3 region has the DNA TGTGCCAGCAGTTACCATAAGGGAACAGATACGCAGTATTTT.

The chain couples TRBV10-3 to TRBJ2-7, with D possibly TRBD2 on 6 matching bases. The CDR3 covers 13 residues. Germline V gene data show CDR1 as ENHRY and CDR2 as SYGVKD. The V end was cut by 6 bases, the J end by 3 bases, with 12 bases between. Written as DNA, the CDR3 is TGTGCCATCAGGGATCAGGGAGGCTACGAGCAGTACTTC. Translated, it gives CAIRDQGGYEQYF.

This clonotype was seen a handful of times. This chain joins TRBV28 and TRBJ2-7; 9 nucleotides align to TRBD2. With V trimmed by 2 bases and J by 3 bases, 2 bases remained unmatched. Germline values: CDR1 MDHEN, CDR2 SYDVKM. This CDR3 is built from 14 residues. The CDR3 coding sequence is TGTGCCAGCAGTTTACTAGCGGGGCACTACGAGCAGTACTTC. As protein: CASSLLAGHYEQYF.

This clonotype was detected only a few times. The rearrangement uses TRBV28 and TRBJ2-2, with 9 nucleotides matching TRBD1. CDR1 is MDHEN, CDR2 SYDVKM, per germline. The V gene end was trimmed by 4 bases and the J gene end by 4 bases; junction bases not matched to a gene: 10. This CDR3 spans 17 amino acids. The CDR3 DNA reads TGTGCCAGCAGTTCCATTTCCGGGACAGGGCCCACCGGGGAGCTGTTTTTT. Its translation: CASSSISGTGPTGELFF.

Many counts were recorded for this clonotype. The V gene is TRBV27, the J gene TRBJ1-4; D possibly corresponds to TRBD1 (5 bases). The germline CDR1 and CDR2 sequences are MNHEY and SMNVEV (reference sequence). The V gene lost 6 bases and the J gene lost 0 bases, with 14 bases spanning the gap. This CDR3 spans 16 amino acids. Written as DNA, the CDR3 is TGTGCCAGCAGGGGACTTCGCTTTGCAACTAATGAAAAACTGTTTTTT. It yields the protein CASRGLRFATNEKLFF.

Comments on this clonotype: Mismatch with germline at one junction end may stem from a read error. The chain uses TRBV28 and TRBJ1-6, with 10 positions matching TRBD1. Germline lookup yields CDR1 MDHEN and CDR2 SYDVKM. The CDR3 loop spans 15 amino acids. The CDR3 region has the DNA TGTTCCAGCAGTGTGACAGGGGGCGGAGGATCACCCCTCCACTTT. Its protein product is CSSSVTGGGGSPLHF. Supplemented by reference TRBV28 and TRBJ1-6, the full variable domain reads DVKVTQSSRYLVKRTGEKVFLECVQDMDHENMFWYRQDPGLGLRLIYFSYDVKMKEKGDIPEGYSVSREKKERFSLILESASTNQTSMYLCSSSVTGGGGSPLHFGNGTRLTVT.

This chain uses TRBV28 with TRBJ2-7; 12 nucleotides line up with TRBD1. V dropped 3 bases and J dropped 3; count of bases not matched to a gene: 12. Per the germline V gene, CDR1 is MDHEN and CDR2 is SYDVKM. This CDR3 region has 18 residues. The CDR3 region is CASSFVRDRGPAHYEQYF. CDR3 in DNA: TGTGCCAGCAGTTTTGTCCGGGACAGGGGGCCGGCCCACTACGAGCAGTACTTC. The complete variable domain, with remaining parts taken from reference TRBV28 and TRBJ2-7, reads DVKVTQSSRYLVKRTGEKVFLECVQDMDHENMFWYRQDPGLGLRLIYFSYDVKMKEKGDIPEGYSVSREKKERFSLILESASTNQTSMYLCASSFVRDRGPAHYEQYFGPGTRLTVT.

Only a few counts were recorded for this clonotype. The chain uses TRBV4-1 and TRBJ1-5; D uncertain. The V gene's germline CDR1 is MGHRA and CDR2 YSYEKL. With 2 bases removed from V and 7 bases from J, the gap between germline ends came to 9 bases. The CDR3 is made up of 13 amino acids. The CDR3 sequence is CASSQIETQPQHF. Here the CDR3 DNA reads TGCGCCAGCAGCCAAATAGAGACACAGCCCCAGCATTTT.

The table lists this clonotype with a few counts. The genes are TRBV19 and TRBJ1-2; D may be TRBD1 (5 bases). CDR1 and CDR2 from the germline V gene are LNHDA and SQIVND (reference sequence). V lost 9 bases to trimming and J lost 8 bases, with 16 bases between them. This CDR3 region has 12 residues. CDR3 sequence: CASGTRSEGYTF. CDR3 bases: TGTGCCAGCGGGACCCGCTCGGAGGGCTACACCTTC.

J is TRBJ2-2 and V is TRBV5-4; possible D gene TRBD2, 5 bases. CDR3 length: 13 amino acids. The germline V gene has CDR1 SGHNT and CDR2 YYREEE (reference sequence). V was pared by 3 bases and J by 7 bases, with 10 bases between. CDR3 DNA sequence: TGTGCCAGCAGCTCTACTAGGCGCGGGGAGCTGTTTTTT. As protein: CASSSTRRGELFF.

This clonotype was counted only a few times. This chain links TRBV7-3 with TRBJ1-1, with D maybe TRBD1 (6 bases). The CDR3 has 15 residues. Germline CDR1 reads SGHTA; CDR2 reads FQGTGA. Trimming stripped 2 bases from V and 7 bases from J, with 17 bases between. The CDR3 coding sequence is TGTGCCAGCAGCTTAGCGGGGGGCGGGGGTTATGAAGCTTTCTTT. This encodes CASSLAGGGGYEAFF.

The V gene is TRBV6-5, the J gene TRBJ2-7; D is perhaps TRBD1 (6 bases). In germline, CDR1 is MNHEY, CDR2 SVGAGI. This CDR3 is built from 13 residues. Trimming took off 2 bases at V and 3 bases at J, with 8 bases between the two ends. CDR3 in DNA: TGTGCCAGCAGTTACATACAGGGCTACGAGCAGTACTTC. Protein sequence: CASSYIQGYEQYF.

This chain uses TRBV19 with TRBJ1-5; D ambiguous. Trimming left V 0 bases short and J 3 bases short, with 12 bases between. The germline V gene encodes CDR1 LNHDA and CDR2 SQIVND (reference sequence). The CDR3 contains 16 residues. The CDR3 loop reads CASSIEAGTINQPQHF. In DNA, the CDR3 is TGTGCCAGTAGTATAGAGGCAGGAACCATCAATCAGCCCCAGCATTTT.

This clonotype was recorded a few times. The CDR3 spells CASSRTGGWGYGYTF. Written as DNA, the CDR3 is TGTGCCAGCAGTAGGACAGGGGGCTGGGGCTATGGCTACACCTTC. The rearrangement links TRBV7-3 to TRBJ1-2; 11 bases line up with TRBD1. This CDR3 is 15 amino acids long. Germline loops: CDR1 SGHTA, CDR2 FQGTGA. The V segment lost 6 bases and the J segment 4 bases; nucleotides outside the gene matches: 7.

This clonotype has more than one count but fewer than ten. This rearrangement joins TRBV28 to TRBJ2-6; TRBD2 matches at 8 bases. The ends lost 5 bases at V and 0 bases at J; junction bases unmatched: 12. The CDR3 is made up of 19 amino acids. The V gene's germline CDR1 is MDHEN and CDR2 SYDVKM. The CDR3 loop is CASSPTLGLASSGANVLTF. CDR3 nucleotide sequence: TGTGCCAGCAGTCCCACACTAGGACTAGCCTCCTCTGGGGCCAACGTCCTGACTTTC.

Many counts were recorded for this clonotype. The chain links TRBV7-2 to TRBJ2-1; 12 bases map to TRBD2. The germline gives CDR1 SGHTA, CDR2 FQGNSA. V shed 1 base and J 2 bases; nucleotides not matched to a gene: 3. The CDR3 covers 17 residues. The CDR3 sequence is CASSLGGLAGPYNEQFF. The CDR3 nucleotides are TGTGCCAGCAGCTTAGGCGGACTAGCGGGACCCTACAATGAGCAGTTCTTC.

This clonotype was detected a few times. The chain recombines TRBV7-9 with TRBJ1-3; TRBD1 might be the D (6 bases). The CDR3 covers 14 residues. V was pared by 5 bases and J by 2 bases, with 10 bases between. Germline lookup yields CDR1 SEHNR and CDR2 FQNEAQ (reference sequence). CDR3 loop: CASSQTGPGNTIYF. DNA of the CDR3: TGTGCCAGCAGCCAGACAGGACCTGGAAACACCATATATTTT. The variable domain in full, with the rest retrieved from reference TRBV7-9 and TRBJ1-3, is DTGVSQNPRHKITKRGQNVTFRCDPISEHNRLYWYRQTLGQGPEFLTYFQNEAQLEKSRLLSDRFSAERPKGSFSTLEIQRTEQGDSAMYLCASSQTGPGNTIYFGEGSWLTVV.

The count of this clonotype is one. An end of the junction does not agree with germline; a read error may underlie this. This CDR3 reads CASSFPALGGDTQYF. CDR3 DNA: TGTGCCAGCAGTTTCCCCGCACTCGGCGGGGATACCCAGTATTTT. V usage is TRBV28 and J usage is TRBJ2-3; D might be TRBD2 (6 bases). Germline CDR1 and CDR2: MDHEN and SYDVKM. This CDR3 region has 15 residues.

The sample holds a few counts of this clonotype. The chain links TRBV12-3 or TRBV12-4 to TRBJ2-3, with D perhaps matching TRBD2 (6 bases). The CDR3 is made up of 14 amino acids. Trimming left V 7 bases short and J 2 bases short, with 13 bases between. The CDR3 loop is CASKIGGNTDTQYF. CDR3 sequence (DNA): TGTGCCAGCAAAATCGGGGGAAACACAGATACGCAGTATTTT.

The chain recombines TRBV9 with TRBJ1-4; 9 positions agree with TRBD1. After removal of 1 base from V and 8 bases from J, the junction contained 6 bases not matched to a gene. This CDR3 is 15 amino acids long. Germline V gene sequence: CDR1 SGDLS, CDR2 YYNGEE. CDR3 bases: TGTGCCAGCAGCGTATCCGGGACAGGGAGCGAAAAACTGTTTTTT. It translates to CASSVSGTGSEKLFF.

The rearrangement links TRBV6-1 to TRBJ1-5; D not resolved. This CDR3 comprises 13 residues. V dropped 3 bases and J dropped 6 bases, with 9 bases sitting between them. Germline V gene data show CDR1 as MNHNS and CDR2 as SASEGT. DNA of the CDR3: TGTGCCAGCAGTGACCGATCCAGTCAGCCCCAGCATTTT. This sequence encodes CASSDRSSQPQHF.

The chain recombines TRBV28 with TRBJ2-4; D is possibly TRBD2 (6 bases). V lost 5 bases and J 2 bases, leaving 19 bases between the germline ends. CDR1 and CDR2 from the germline V gene are MDHEN and SYDVKM. The CDR3 spans 17 residues. CDR3 coding DNA: TGTGCCAGCAGTCCCCGGGACTCGGCTCCAACCAAAAACATTCAGTACTTC. This translates into CASSPRDSAPTKNIQYF.

The CDR3: CASSGLADITDTQYF. In DNA form, the CDR3 reads TGTGCCAGCAGTGGACTAGCGGATATCACAGATACGCAGTATTTT. The chain couples TRBV6-2 or TRBV6-3 to TRBJ2-3, with 10 bases matching TRBD2. CDR1 is MNHEY, CDR2 SVGEGT, per germline. Trimming took 5 bases from V and 2 from J; bases not matched to a gene: 4. This CDR3 is 15 amino acids long.

On this clonotype itself: A much larger clone is a single base away; this may be a read error. The CDR3 region has the DNA TGTGCCAGCGGTCTAAAGGGGGGAGTGACTGAAGCTTTGTTT. Translated, it gives CASGLKGGVTEALF. V gene TRBV7-2 combines with J gene TRBJ1-1, with TRBD1 as a possible D gene (6 bases). Germline V lookup: CDR1 SGHTA, CDR2 FQGNSA. The CDR3 is 14 residues long.

This clonotype was recorded a few times. The chain joins TRBV28 to TRBJ2-3; no firm D call. Trimming took 6 bases from V and 6 from J, leaving 7 bases between them. The CDR3 runs 11 residues. Germline-derived CDR1 and CDR2 are MDHEN and SYDVKM. Written as DNA, the CDR3 is TGTGCCAGCAGGGTCTCCGATACGCAGTATTTT. It translates to CASRVSDTQYF.